A single sample gave rise to the 30 T cell receptor beta chains below, sequenced in a study of blood T cell repertoires in COVID-19. Measured with immunoSEQ multiplex PCR; TCRdb has only the in-frame clones, and not every one. The sample lists 250,000 or so clones; 80% to 90% were seen once. The sequenced sample was PBMCs or T cells enriched from blood (not recorded which). These receptors originate from a woman aged 25 to 39 with acute COVID-19.

The rearrangement links TRBV7-9 to TRBJ2-3; 14 bases line up with TRBD2. Germline CDR1 and CDR2: SEHNR and FQNEAQ (reference sequence). V was clipped by 4 bases and J by 3 bases; unmatched bases: 9. The CDR3 consists of 18 residues. The CDR3 DNA sequence: TGTGCCAGCAGCTCCTTTACCGGGACTAGCGGGAGTACAGATACGCAGTATTTT. Translation: CASSSFTGTSGSTDTQYF.

The J gene is TRBJ2-7, the V gene TRBV5-1, with D possibly TRBD1 on 6 matching bases. This CDR3 has 12 amino acids. Germline-derived CDR1 and CDR2 are SGHRS and YFSETQ. Trimming removed 0 bases at V and 5 bases at J, with 6 bases between. The CDR3 region has the DNA TGCGCCAGCAGCTTGGAGGGGGACGAGCAGTACTTC. Translation: CASSLEGDEQYF.

The chain couples TRBV19 to TRBJ1-2, with D maybe TRBD1 (5 bases). The CDR3 totals 14 residues. V was clipped by 3 bases and J by 3 bases, with 11 bases between them. The V gene's germline CDR1 is LNHDA and CDR2 SQIVND (reference sequence). The CDR3 bases are TGTGCCAGTAGTATGCCGTCCAGGGACTATGGCTACACCTTC. It codes for CASSMPSRDYGYTF.

V and J are TRBV6-5 and TRBJ1-1, with D possibly TRBD1 on 5 matching bases. Germline lookup yields CDR1 MNHEY and CDR2 SVGAGI. The CDR3 length is 12 residues. CDR3 nucleotides: TGTGCTAGCCACCCTGGGGCCCCGCCAGCTTTCTTT. Translating gives CASHPGAPPAFF.

The rearrangement joins TRBV4-1 to TRBJ2-2, with 12 positions matching TRBD2. The CDR3 loop spans 16 amino acids. V lost 3 bases, J lost 7 bases, and 6 bases stayed unmatched. Germline values: CDR1 MGHRA, CDR2 YSYEKL. The CDR3 is CASSQPTSGRVGELFF. As DNA, the CDR3 is TGCGCCAGCAGCCAGCCGACTAGCGGGAGAGTCGGGGAGCTGTTTTTT.

The chain couples TRBV5-6 to TRBJ2-7, with a possible D match to TRBD2 (5 bases). The CDR3 loop spans 15 amino acids. CDR1 is SGHDT, CDR2 YYEEEE, per germline. Trimming shortened V by 2 bases and J by 0 bases, and 12 bases separated the two germline ends. The CDR3 sequence: CASSFRRSGSYEQYF. The CDR3 DNA is TGTGCCAGCAGCTTTCGGAGAAGCGGCTCCTACGAGCAGTACTTC.

The gene calls are TRBV19 and TRBJ2-1; 10 bases agree with TRBD2. Germline lookup yields CDR1 LNHDA and CDR2 SQIVND (reference sequence). The CDR3 has 15 amino acids. Losses at the gene ends were 6 bases for V and 4 bases for J; bases not matched to a gene: 6. The CDR3 loop is CASRGLAEKYNEQFF. The CDR3 DNA reads as TGTGCCAGTAGAGGACTAGCGGAAAAATACAATGAGCAGTTCTTC.

This clone was counted between two and nine times. The chain joins TRBV19 to TRBJ2-7, with 9 bases fitting TRBD1. Trimming took 1 base from V and 3 from J; bases not matched to a gene: 7. The CDR3 sequence is 16 residues long. Germline V gene data show CDR1 as LNHDA and CDR2 as SQIVND (reference sequence). The CDR3 coding sequence is TGTGCCAGTAGTATAGTTCCGGGACAGGGCAACTACGAGCAGTACTTC. It is translated as CASSIVPGQGNYEQYF.

This sequence joins TRBV20-1 and TRBJ1-5; tentatively, D is TRBD1 (6 bases). The CDR3 spans 15 residues. V shed 3 bases and J shed 8 bases, with 20 bases lying between them. From germline, CDR1 is DFQATT and CDR2 SNEGSKA (reference sequence). CDR3 DNA: TGCAGTGCTAGTCATTTGGGACAAATAGGCGAGCCCCAGCATTTT. This translates into CSASHLGQIGEPQHF.

This clone was counted once. V is TRBV29-1 and J is TRBJ2-1; the D is unclear. Trimming took off 5 bases at V and 3 bases at J, with 11 bases between the two ends. This CDR3 is built from 13 residues. Germline assignment: CDR1 SQVTM and CDR2 ANQGSEA. The CDR3 protein is CSVTPELYNEQFF. The CDR3 bases are TGCAGCGTTACACCGGAGCTCTACAATGAGCAGTTCTTC.

V and J are TRBV5-5 and TRBJ1-1; 9 positions match TRBD1. Trimming at V came to 6 bases and at J to 1 base, leaving 4 bases not matched to a gene. The germline gives CDR1 SGHKS, CDR2 YYEKEE (reference sequence). The CDR3 spans 14 residues. The CDR3 region is CASTRQGGNTEAFF. CDR3 bases: TGTGCCAGCACCCGACAGGGGGGGAACACTGAAGCTTTCTTT.

The rearrangement links TRBV14 to TRBJ2-1; 11 nucleotides align to TRBD2. The CDR3 has 17 amino acids. V lost 2 bases and J lost 3; bases outside the gene matches: 6. Germline V gene lookup returns CDR1 SGHDN and CDR2 FVKESK. The CDR3, as DNA: TGTGCCAGCAGCCAAAGGGACGGGACTAGCGGCTACAATGAGCAGTTCTTC. It translates to CASSQRDGTSGYNEQFF.

This rearrangement joins TRBV29-1 to TRBJ2-7; a weak D match, TRBD1 (6 bases). The length of the CDR3 is 13 residues. Trimming took 1 base from V and 5 from J, leaving 12 bases between them. Germline V gives CDR1 SQVTM, CDR2 ANQGSEA. CDR3 bases: TGCAGCGTTGAAGCAGGGGAAAGAAACGAGCAGTACTTC. Residues: CSVEAGERNEQYF.

The chain recombines TRBV6-2 or TRBV6-3 with TRBJ1-5, with D unclear. Germline V gene sequence: CDR1 MNHEY, CDR2 SVGEGT. The CDR3 sequence is 16 residues long. The ends were cut back, 2 bases at V and 6 bases at J, with 17 bases in the middle. CDR3 in DNA: TGTGCCAGCAGTTACAGTGACGGGGAGGGCTCTCAGCCCCAGCATTTT. It yields the protein CASSYSDGEGSQPQHF.

The chain joins TRBV7-2 to TRBJ2-6, with D perhaps TRBD2 (6 bases). Trimming shortened V by 2 bases and J by 0 bases, and 14 bases separated the two germline ends. Germline CDR1 and CDR2: SGHTA and FQGNSA. The CDR3 consists of 18 residues. CDR3 nucleotides: TGTGCCAGCAGCTTATGGGGCGGGGTAAGCTCTGGGGCCAACGTCCTGACTTTC. Amino acid sequence: CASSLWGGVSSGANVLTF.

This clone was counted once. The chain has TRBV7-9 and TRBJ2-3, with 8 positions matching TRBD2. The CDR3 sequence is 16 residues long. The J segment lost 4 bases and the V segment lost 5 bases, leaving 11 bases of the junction unmatched. CDR1 SEHNR and CDR2 FQNEAQ come from the germline V gene (reference sequence). Here the CDR3 reads CASSTSAGGRADTQYF. In nucleotides, the CDR3 is TGTGCCAGCAGCACATCCGCGGGAGGCCGGGCAGATACGCAGTATTTT.

The rearrangement joins TRBV4-3 to TRBJ2-1; 7 nucleotides line up with TRBD1. V was pared by 4 bases and J by 6 bases, with 6 bases of the junction left unmatched. The CDR3 is made up of 14 amino acids. Germline V gives CDR1 LGHNA, CDR2 YSLEER. In DNA form, the CDR3 reads TGCGCCAGCAGCCCACGACAGGGAACCAATGAGCAGTTCTTC. Amino acids: CASSPRQGTNEQFF.

V usage is TRBV13 and J usage is TRBJ2-3, with TRBD1 matching 8 bases. Germline CDR1 and CDR2: PRHDT and FYEKMQ (reference sequence). The CDR3 covers 15 residues. J gave up 1 base and V 3 bases, and 3 bases lay outside the gene matches. CDR3 region: CASSFPGQGTDTQYF. The DNA of the CDR3 is TGTGCCAGCAGCTTTCCGGGACAGGGCACAGATACGCAGTATTTT.

The chain carries TRBV5-1 and TRBJ2-4; the D gene is possibly TRBD1 (6 bases). The CDR3 consists of 15 residues. The ends were cut back, 0 bases at V and 6 bases at J, with 13 bases in the middle. Looked up from germline, CDR1 is SGHRS and CDR2 is YFSETQ. The CDR3 reads CASSLAPQGANIQYF. The CDR3 bases are TGCGCCAGCAGCTTGGCCCCACAGGGCGCAAACATTCAGTACTTC.

V and J are TRBV15 and TRBJ2-7; D is undetermined. The germline CDR1 and CDR2 sequences are LNHNV and YYDKDF (reference sequence). V was trimmed by 4 bases and J by 1 base, leaving 8 bases between them. The CDR3 totals 13 residues. The DNA for the CDR3 is TGTGCCACCAGCATGTCAGAATCCTACGAGCAGTACTTC. Protein sequence: CATSMSESYEQYF.

The V call is TRBV3-1 (or the pseudogene TRBV3-2), the J call TRBJ2-7, with 9 bases fitting TRBD2. CDR3 length: 16 amino acids. The trim removed 4 bases at V and 7 bases at J, leaving 14 bases unmatched. The germline CDR1 and CDR2 sequences are LGHDT and YNNKEL (reference sequence). DNA for the CDR3: TGTGCCAGCAGCCTGGTCGTTGGAGCGGGAGGAGGAGAGCAGTACTTC. Its translation: CASSLVVGAGGGEQYF.

The chain has TRBV3-1 (or the pseudogene TRBV3-2) and TRBJ2-4, with D possibly being TRBD2 (6 bases). CDR3 length equals 11 residues. The V end lost 1 base, the J end lost 16 bases, and 11 bases lay between the germline ends. Per germline, CDR1 LGHDT and CDR2 YNNKEL (reference sequence). CDR3 in DNA: TGTGCCAGCAGCCAAGGGACTACCACCTACTTC. Amino acids: CASSQGTTTYF.

The chain uses TRBV28 and TRBJ2-5, with 8 bases lining up with TRBD1. CDR3 length: 15 amino acids. Germline values: CDR1 MDHEN, CDR2 SYDVKM. The junction had 13 bases not matched to a gene; V was cut back by 8 bases and J by 5 bases. CDR3 in amino acids: CASVQGAEVRETQYF. CDR3 sequence (DNA): TGTGCCAGCGTCCAGGGGGCTGAAGTTCGGGAGACCCAGTACTTC.

The sample holds a few counts of this clone. The chain recombines TRBV25-1 with TRBJ1-6; 8 bases line up with TRBD1. Germline CDR1 and CDR2: MGHDK and SYGVNS. V was pared by 4 bases and J by 8 bases, with 1 base of the junction left unmatched. This CDR3 is built from 13 residues. The CDR3 loop reads CASSATGDSPLHF. In DNA form, the CDR3 reads TGTGCCAGCAGTGCGACAGGGGATTCACCCCTCCACTTT.

The gene calls are TRBV27 and TRBJ1-6, with D uncertain. The V gene lost 3 bases and the J gene lost 6 bases, with 9 bases spanning the gap. This CDR3 is 14 amino acids long. Germline CDR1 is MNHEY and CDR2 is SMNVEV (reference sequence). The CDR3 is CASSFTVSNSPLHF. The CDR3 DNA is TGTGCCAGCAGTTTTACGGTGTCTAATTCACCCCTCCACTTT.

The rearrangement links TRBV27 to TRBJ2-7; D might be TRBD1 (6 bases). Between the trimmed V and J ends, which lost 2 bases and 5 bases, there was a span of 16 bases. The germline V gene has CDR1 MNHEY and CDR2 SMNVEV (reference sequence). This CDR3 comprises 15 residues. Here the CDR3 reads CASSLGTSSLNEQYF. The CDR3 region has the DNA TGTGCCAGCAGTTTAGGGACAAGTAGTCTCAACGAGCAGTACTTC.

The chain has TRBV28 and TRBJ2-3; perhaps TRBD2 as D (6 bases). V lost 3 bases to trimming and J lost 8 bases, with 12 bases between them. This CDR3 is built from 13 residues. CDR1 MDHEN and CDR2 SYDVKM come from the germline V gene. This CDR3 reads CASSLAGSRTQYF. CDR3 in DNA: TGTGCCAGCAGTTTGGCGGGGAGTCGTACGCAGTATTTT.

The chain links TRBV10-3 to TRBJ1-6; 7 bases are shared with TRBD1. The germline V gene encodes CDR1 ENHRY and CDR2 SYGVKD. The CDR3 sequence is 16 residues long. Trimming removed 2 bases from V and 7 bases from J; junction bases left unmatched: 8. CDR3 region: CAISEEWTGGNSPLHF. The CDR3 coding sequence is TGTGCCATCAGTGAGGAGTGGACAGGTGGGAATTCACCCCTCCACTTT.

This clone was detected once. This chain joins TRBV19 and TRBJ2-7, with 7 nucleotides matching TRBD1. The CDR3 contains 14 residues. J lost 1 base, V lost 4 bases, and 4 bases had no gene match. Germline V gene data show CDR1 as LNHDA and CDR2 as SQIVND (reference sequence). DNA for the CDR3: TGTGCCAGTAGTACCCAACAGGGGTCCTACGAGCAGTACTTC. This gives the protein CASSTQQGSYEQYF.

V usage is TRBV6-5 and J usage is TRBJ2-7; perhaps TRBD2 as D (5 bases). The germline V and J ends were trimmed by 5 bases and 2 bases, with 16 bases remaining between them. The CDR3 sequence is 15 residues long. Germline CDR1 is MNHEY and CDR2 is SVGAGI. This CDR3 is CASSPRLSYPYEQYF. CDR3 DNA: TGTGCCAGCAGTCCACGACTATCCTACCCCTACGAGCAGTACTTC.